The clone carrying this TCR beta chain was seen a few times. Per the authors' pipeline: The assay estimated nucleated cells by amplifying reference gene primers. TCRdb's table, derived via immunoSEQ multiplex PCR, lists solely in-frame clones and lacks some. V, J and clone size were drawn from that table, and D and trimming were deduced from the DNA. The table shows about 150,000 clones, with around 74% occurring only once. The data belong to a study of blood T cell repertoires in COVID-19. For the study at large: Italy, Spain and the United States were the sources of the convalescent and acute COVID-19 samples. T cells, B-cell-depleted T cells, or PBMCs provided the cDNA or gDNA that served as material.

This clonotype was sampled from an elderly woman with acute or convalescent COVID-19. The specimen sequenced was peripheral blood.

DNA of the CDR3: TGTGCCAGCAGGCAAACCGGGACAGCAAACACTGAAGCTTTCTTT. It codes for CASRQTGTANTEAFF. The chain is built from TRBV2 and TRBJ1-1; 7 nucleotides align to TRBD1. CDR3 length equals 15 residues. Germline CDR1 SNHLY, CDR2 FYNNEI. Unmatched junction bases numbered 9, after V lost 6 bases and J lost 2 bases.